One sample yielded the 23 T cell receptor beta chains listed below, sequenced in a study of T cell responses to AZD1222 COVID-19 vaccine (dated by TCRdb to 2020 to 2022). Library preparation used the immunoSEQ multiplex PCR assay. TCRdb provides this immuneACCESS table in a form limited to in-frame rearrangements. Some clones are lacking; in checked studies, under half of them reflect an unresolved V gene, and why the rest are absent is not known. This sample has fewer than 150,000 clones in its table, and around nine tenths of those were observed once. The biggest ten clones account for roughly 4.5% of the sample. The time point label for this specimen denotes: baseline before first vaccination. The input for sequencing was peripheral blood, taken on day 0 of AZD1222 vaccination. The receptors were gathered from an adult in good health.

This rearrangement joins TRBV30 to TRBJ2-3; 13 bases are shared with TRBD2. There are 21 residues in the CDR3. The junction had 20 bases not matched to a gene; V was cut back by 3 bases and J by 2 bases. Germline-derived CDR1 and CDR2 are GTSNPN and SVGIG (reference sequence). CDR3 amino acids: CAWSATRQGTSGGALTDTQYF. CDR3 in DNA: TGTGCCTGGAGCGCTACGCGGCAGGGAACTAGCGGGGGGGCGCTCACAGATACGCAGTATTTT.

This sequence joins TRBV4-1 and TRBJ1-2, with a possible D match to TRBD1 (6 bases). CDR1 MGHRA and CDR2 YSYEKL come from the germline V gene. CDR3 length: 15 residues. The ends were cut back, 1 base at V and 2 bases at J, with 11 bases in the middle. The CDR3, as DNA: TGCGCCAGCAGCCAAGTGGGGGGCGTGAACTATGGCTACACCTTC. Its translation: CASSQVGGVNYGYTF.

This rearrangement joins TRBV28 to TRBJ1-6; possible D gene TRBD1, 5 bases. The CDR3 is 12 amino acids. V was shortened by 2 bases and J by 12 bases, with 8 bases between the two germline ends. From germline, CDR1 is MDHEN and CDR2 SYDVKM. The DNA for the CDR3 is TGTGCCAGCAGTTTAGGGGGGGGACCCCTCCACTTT. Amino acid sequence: CASSLGGGPLHF.

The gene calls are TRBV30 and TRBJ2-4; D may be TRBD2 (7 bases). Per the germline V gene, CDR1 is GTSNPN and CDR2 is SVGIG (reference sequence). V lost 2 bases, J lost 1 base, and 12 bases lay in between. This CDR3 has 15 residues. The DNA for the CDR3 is TGTGCCTGGAGTTCGGGGGGCATCGCCAAAAACATTCAGTACTTC. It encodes CAWSSGGIAKNIQYF.

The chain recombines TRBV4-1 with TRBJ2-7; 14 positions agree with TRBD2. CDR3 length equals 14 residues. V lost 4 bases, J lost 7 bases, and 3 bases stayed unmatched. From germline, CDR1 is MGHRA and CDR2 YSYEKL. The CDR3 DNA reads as TGCGCCAGCAGCCTGGGACTAGCGGGAGTTGAGCAGTACTTC. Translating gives CASSLGLAGVEQYF.

The CDR3, as DNA: TGTGCCAGCACCTCCCCGGGGGGCCCCTACGAGCAGTACTTC. This translates into CASTSPGGPYEQYF. The chain couples TRBV27 to TRBJ2-7; a possible D gene is TRBD2 (7 bases). This CDR3 has 14 amino acids. The V end lost 7 bases, the J end lost 2 bases, and 15 bases lay between the germline ends. CDR1 is MNHEY, CDR2 SMNVEV, per germline (reference sequence).

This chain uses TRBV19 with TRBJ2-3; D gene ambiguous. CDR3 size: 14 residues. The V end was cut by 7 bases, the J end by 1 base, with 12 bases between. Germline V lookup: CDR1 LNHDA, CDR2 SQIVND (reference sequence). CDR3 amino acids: CASKASGGTDTQYF. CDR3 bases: TGTGCCAGTAAGGCGTCGGGTGGCACAGATACGCAGTATTTT.

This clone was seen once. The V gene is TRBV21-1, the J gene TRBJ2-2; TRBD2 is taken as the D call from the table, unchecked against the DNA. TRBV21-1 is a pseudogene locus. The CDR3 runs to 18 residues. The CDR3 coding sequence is TGTGCCAGCAGCAAAGAAGGCAGCTCGGGACTAGTAACCGGGGAGCTGTTTTTT. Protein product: CASSKEGSSGLVTGELFF.

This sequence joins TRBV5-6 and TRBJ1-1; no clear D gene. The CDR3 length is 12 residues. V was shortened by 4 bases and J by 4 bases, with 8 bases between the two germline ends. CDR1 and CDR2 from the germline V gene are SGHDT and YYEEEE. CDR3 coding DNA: TGTGCCAGCAGCCGTGCGGGCACTGAAGCTTTCTTT. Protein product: CASSRAGTEAFF.

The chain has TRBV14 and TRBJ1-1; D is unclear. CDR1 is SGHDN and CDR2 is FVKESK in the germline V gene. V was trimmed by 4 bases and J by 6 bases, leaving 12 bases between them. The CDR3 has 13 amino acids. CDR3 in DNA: TGTGCCAGCAGCCCCTTCCCTTGGGCTGAAGCTTTCTTT. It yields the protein CASSPFPWAEAFF. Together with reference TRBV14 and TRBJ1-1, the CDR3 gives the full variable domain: EAGVTQFPSHSVIEKGQTVTLRCDPISGHDNLYWYRRVMGKEIKFLLHFVKESKQDESGMPNNRFLAERTGGTYSTLKVQPAELEDSGVYFCASSPFPWAEAFFGQGTRLTVV.

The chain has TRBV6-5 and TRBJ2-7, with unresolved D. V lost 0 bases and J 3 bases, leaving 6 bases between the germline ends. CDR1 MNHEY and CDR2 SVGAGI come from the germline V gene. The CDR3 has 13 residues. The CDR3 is CASSYSASYEQYF. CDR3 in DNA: TGTGCCAGCAGTTACTCGGCCAGCTACGAGCAGTACTTC.

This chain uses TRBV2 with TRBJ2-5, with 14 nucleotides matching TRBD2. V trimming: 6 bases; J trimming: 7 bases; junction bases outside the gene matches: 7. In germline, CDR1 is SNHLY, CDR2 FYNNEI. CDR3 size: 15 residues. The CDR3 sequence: CASRTGLAGAGTQYF. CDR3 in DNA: TGTGCCAGCAGGACGGGACTAGCGGGAGCCGGGACCCAGTACTTC.

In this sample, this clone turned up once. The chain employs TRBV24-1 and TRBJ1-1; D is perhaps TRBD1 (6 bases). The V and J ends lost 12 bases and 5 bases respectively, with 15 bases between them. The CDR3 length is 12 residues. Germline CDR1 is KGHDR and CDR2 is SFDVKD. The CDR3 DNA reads TGTGCCCCCGGGCGGGGGCGGACTGAAGCTTTCTTT. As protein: CAPGRGRTEAFF.

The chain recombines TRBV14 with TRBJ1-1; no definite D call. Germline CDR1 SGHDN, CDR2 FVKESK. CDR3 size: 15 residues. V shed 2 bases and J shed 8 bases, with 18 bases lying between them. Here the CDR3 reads CASSQMYGLRPEAFF. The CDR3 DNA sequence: TGTGCCAGCAGCCAAATGTACGGTCTACGACCCGAAGCTTTCTTT.

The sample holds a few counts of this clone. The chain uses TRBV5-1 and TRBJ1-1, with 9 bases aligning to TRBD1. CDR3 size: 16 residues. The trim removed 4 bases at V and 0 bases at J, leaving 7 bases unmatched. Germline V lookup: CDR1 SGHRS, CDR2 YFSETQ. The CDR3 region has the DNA TGCGCCAGCAGCATGGACAGGGGCGACATGAACACTGAAGCTTTCTTT. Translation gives CASSMDRGDMNTEAFF.

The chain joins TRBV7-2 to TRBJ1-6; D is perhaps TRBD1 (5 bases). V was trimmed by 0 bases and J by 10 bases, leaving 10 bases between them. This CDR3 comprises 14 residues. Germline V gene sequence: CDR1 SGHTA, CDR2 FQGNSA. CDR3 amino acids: CASSLAPGSSPLHF. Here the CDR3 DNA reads TGTGCCAGCAGCTTAGCGCCAGGGAGCTCACCCCTCCACTTT. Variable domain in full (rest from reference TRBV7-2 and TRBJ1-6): GAGVSQSPSNKVTEKGKDVELRCDPISGHTALYWYRQSLGQGLEFLIYFQGNSAPDKSGLPSDRFSAERTGGSVSTLTIQRTQQEDSAVYLCASSLAPGSSPLHFGNGTRLTVT.

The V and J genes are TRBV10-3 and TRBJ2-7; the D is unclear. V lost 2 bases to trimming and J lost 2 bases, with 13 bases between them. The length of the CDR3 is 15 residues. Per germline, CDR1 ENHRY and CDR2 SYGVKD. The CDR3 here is CAISELERDPYEQYF. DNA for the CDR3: TGTGCCATCAGTGAGCTAGAGAGAGACCCCTACGAGCAGTACTTC.

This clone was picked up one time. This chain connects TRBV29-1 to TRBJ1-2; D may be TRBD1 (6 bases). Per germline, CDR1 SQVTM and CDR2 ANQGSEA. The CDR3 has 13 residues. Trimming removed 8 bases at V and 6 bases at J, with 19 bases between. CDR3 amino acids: CSSRRGAWDGYTF. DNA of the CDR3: TGCAGCTCTCGTCGGGGGGCGTGGGATGGCTACACCTTC.

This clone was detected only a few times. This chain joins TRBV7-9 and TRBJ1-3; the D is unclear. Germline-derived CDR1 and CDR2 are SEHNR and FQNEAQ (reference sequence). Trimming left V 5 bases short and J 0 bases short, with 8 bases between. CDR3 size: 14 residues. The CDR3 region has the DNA TGTGCCAGCAGCCCACCCAACTCTGGAAACACCATATATTTT. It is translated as CASSPPNSGNTIYF.

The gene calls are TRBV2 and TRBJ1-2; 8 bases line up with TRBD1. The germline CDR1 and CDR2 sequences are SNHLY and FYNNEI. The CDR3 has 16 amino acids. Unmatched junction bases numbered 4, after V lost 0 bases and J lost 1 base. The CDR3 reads CASSEAPGGNNYGYTF. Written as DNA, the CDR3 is TGTGCCAGCAGTGAAGCCCCAGGGGGCAATAACTATGGCTACACCTTC.

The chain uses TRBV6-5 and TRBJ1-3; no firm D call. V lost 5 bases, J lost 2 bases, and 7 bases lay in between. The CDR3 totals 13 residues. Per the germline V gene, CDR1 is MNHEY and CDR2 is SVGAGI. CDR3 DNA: TGTGCCAGCAGTCCTCCGACTGGAAACACCATATATTTT. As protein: CASSPPTGNTIYF.

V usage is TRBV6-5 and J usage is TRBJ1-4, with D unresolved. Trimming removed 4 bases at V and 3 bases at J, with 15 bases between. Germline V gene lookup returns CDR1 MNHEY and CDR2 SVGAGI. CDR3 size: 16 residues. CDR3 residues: CASSLRLTSANEKLFF. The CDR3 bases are TGTGCCAGCAGTTTGAGACTGACCTCCGCTAATGAAAAACTGTTTTTT.

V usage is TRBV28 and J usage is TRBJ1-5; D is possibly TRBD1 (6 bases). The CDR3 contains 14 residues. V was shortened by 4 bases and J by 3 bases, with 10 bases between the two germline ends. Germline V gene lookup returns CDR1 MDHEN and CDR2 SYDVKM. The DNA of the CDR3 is TGTGCCAGCAGTTACGGACAGCCCAATCAGCCCCAGCATTTT. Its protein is CASSYGQPNQPQHF.